The next 4 T cell receptor beta chains were all read from a single sample in a study of blood T cells in healthy people across ages. The second PCR ran roughly 7 to 12 cycles with a sample-barcoded 5' primer and J-beta primers. TCRdb re-derived calls from the 5' RACE reads in MiXCR, one entry per CDR3 protein. The repertoire holds about 1.4 million distinct CDR3 sequences, almost 60% seen once, with 6.5% to 8% in the top ten. The sequenced material came from blood. These receptors all stem from a man aged 18 to 35 in good health.

This clonotype was seen a handful of times. The rearrangement links TRBV3-1 to TRBJ2-1; 10 nucleotides align to TRBD2. CDR3 length: 16 amino acids. Per the germline V gene, CDR1 is LGHDT and CDR2 is YNNKEL (reference sequence). V shed 3 bases, J shed 4 bases, and the junction held 6 bases outside the gene matches. The CDR3 coding sequence is TGTGCCAGCAGCCAGGGTAGCGGGGGGCTATACAATGAGCAGTTCTTC. It yields the protein CASSQGSGGLYNEQFF.

This clonotype was seen a single time. The V gene is TRBV12-3 or TRBV12-4, the J gene TRBJ2-5; D ambiguous. The J call may be incorrect, as the DNA end agrees better with TRBJ2-7. The CDR3 spans 14 residues. CDR3 nucleotide sequence: TGTGCCAGCAGTTTAGCGCTACGGGCTGACGAGCAGTACTTC. Its translation is CASSLALRADEQYF.

This sequence joins TRBV7-9 and TRBJ2-1; D possibly corresponds to TRBD2 (6 bases). CDR3 length: 13 residues. Germline CDR1 and CDR2: SEHNR and FQNEAQ (reference sequence). V shed 6 bases and J shed 6 bases, with 12 bases lying between them. In nucleotides, the CDR3 is TGTGCCAGCAGTTCTCTGACTAGCAATGAGCAGTTCTTC. This sequence encodes CASSSLTSNEQFF.

This sequence joins TRBV3-1 and TRBJ2-7, with TRBD2 matching over 10 bases. This CDR3 comprises 17 residues. Germline V gene lookup returns CDR1 LGHDT and CDR2 YNNKEL (reference sequence). V lost 0 bases to trimming and J lost 5 bases; unmatched junction nucleotides: 10. CDR3 in DNA: TGTGCCAGCAGCCAAGATTTGGTTAGCGGGAGGACTGACGAGCAGTACTTC. Amino acids: CASSQDLVSGRTDEQYF.